This T cell receptor (beta chain) derives from a study of blood T cell repertoires in COVID-19. Across the whole study: Collection of acute and convalescent COVID-19 samples took place in the United States, Italy and Spain. T cells, B-cell-depleted T cells, or PBMCs provided the cDNA or gDNA that served as material.

Original methodology: Reference gene primer amplification yielded estimated nucleated cell counts. Only in-frame clones appear in the TCRdb table, and some are missing; sequencing was by immunoSEQ multiplex PCR. V and J calls plus clone size are reproduced from that table; the DNA served to infer D and trimming. The profile shows 300,000 to 450,000 clones, around 84% of them singletons. J gave up 1 base and V 2 bases, and 12 bases lay outside the gene matches. Germline CDR1 is MNHEY and CDR2 is SVGEGT. The CDR3 consists of 18 residues. Material for sequencing was peripheral blood. The V and J genes are TRBV6-2 or TRBV6-3 and TRBJ1-1, with TRBD1 identical over 8 bases. The receptor was isolated from a woman aged 18-29 years with acute or convalescent COVID-19. The CDR3 region has the DNA TGTGCCAGCAGTTACCCCTTTTGGGCAGGGGGCGCGAACACTGAAGCTTTCTTT. It codes for CASSYPFWAGGANTEAFF.